This T cell receptor beta chain was documented in a study of blood T cell repertoires in COVID-19. Generated by immunoSEQ multiplex PCR, the TCRdb table keeps only in-frame clones and is missing some. Of 70,000 or so clones listed, more than 75% were seen once; the top ten hold 40% to 50%. CDR1 SNHLY and CDR2 FYNNEI come from the germline V gene. The length of the CDR3 is 15 residues. Trimming took 3 bases from V and 4 from J; bases not matched to a gene: 8. This receptor was identified in a human donor in a cohort sampled during active COVID-19. The sample taken for sequencing was peripheral blood. The rearrangement uses TRBV2 and TRBJ2-7; TRBD1 agrees at 8 bases. As DNA, the CDR3 is TGTGCCAGCAGTGACAGGGGGCGGTCTGTGTACGAGCAGTACTTC. Its translation: CASSDRGRSVYEQYF.